This entry features one T cell receptor (beta chain) sequence. There is no known antigen for this receptor. Qualities for individual bases were not recorded, and no much larger clone is one base off. Other nucleotide sequences in the sample specify the same CDR3. This specimen belongs to a study of cytomegalovirus exposure and HLA in healthy donors (dated by TCRdb to about 2017). Broadly, across the study: In an earlier analysis of 550 to 750 of the donors, approximately 260 Gb of sequence data and 117 million unique TCR beta sequences from about 190 million T cells were reported. Roughly 300 gigabases of sequencing data and around 87 million unique TCR sequences were included in an early release covering several hundred HLA-typed donors. Among the roughly 370 genotyped donors, 81% belonged to the genetic ancestry cluster associated with self-reported Caucasian donors. The aim of the study was to test whether cataloging public T cell receptors could identify signatures of past pathogen exposure. The study profiled the T cell repertoires of 666 subjects by immunosequencing and related them to cytomegalovirus serostatus. In addition to the first cohort of about 650 subjects, a separate validation cohort of some 120 different subjects was used. The study combined high-throughput TCR immunosequencing, statistical association of individual TCRs with disease status, and machine learning to predict cytomegalovirus infection status. A later analysis re-analyzed previously published TCR beta repertoires from several hundred donors and added high-resolution HLA genotyping to study TCR occurrence patterns. The later analysis used no new phenotypic data to find candidate immune exposures, relying instead on TCR beta sequences and their occurrence across donors. To decide whether each TCR beta V gene segment behaved as functional or pseudogenic, an earlier analysis of some 600 of the donors relied on high-throughput TCR beta sequencing. Donor age, sex, ethnicity and CMV serostatus were collected together with the repertoire data. Genome-wide SNP genotypes for about 60% of the roughly 670 donors were used in a later genetic analysis, which treated that subset as a discovery cohort. All discovery cohort repertoires had been generated using a single sequencing platform. Both class I and class II loci were covered by HLA typing, at four-digit resolution. Typing coverage differed by locus: A, B, C, DRB1 and DQB1 were typed in roughly 620-630 donors, DQA1 in 522, DPA1 in 600 to 610, and DPB1 in approximately 450. Roughly 5 DR-DQ haplotypes were handled as single units for association and clustering, since linkage in the cohort was strong. Among a few hundred genotyped donors of the cohort, an average of 235,054 unique TCR beta nucleotide sequences were sequenced per donor, roughly 20% of them non-productive. The study at large found these results: A further reported finding was that TCR beta sequences accurately predicted the HLA-A and HLA-B alleles for most subjects in the first cohort. Correlated functional status among segregating V segments might reflect linkage disequilibrium, but an unknown experimental factor could not be ruled out. A later analysis reported that several top co-occurrence clusters appeared linked to parvovirus B19, influenza, CMV and Epstein-Barr virus. Roughly uniform sequencing depth across donors was assumed in presence/absence analyses, although this assumption may not hold. Across donors, most TCR sequences were observed very rarely, whereas some public TCRs were present in many individuals. A group of highly shared sequence variants was considered likely to be a technical artifact of the sequencing pipeline. In vitro tests confirmed that three of the cytomegalovirus-associated TCR beta chains recognize cytomegalovirus antigens. The cohort was sequenced for TCR beta chains only, and without alpha or paired-chain data the features that could be detected were limited. When HLA alleles, especially DR and DQ, strongly co-occurred, attributing TCR associations to individual alleles was difficult. An earlier analysis of approximately 530 of the donors showed that most TCR beta V segments appeared in productive rearrangements either about 90% or about 30% of the time, which broadly matched IMGT annotations. In both the original and validation cohorts, the classifier was reported to diagnose cytomegalovirus status with high specificity and sensitivity. Most CMV-associated TCR beta chains appeared to be HLA-restricted in a later analysis, and the HLA associations seemed to be driven largely by CMV exposure. About 17 rarely observed V segments, including chromosome 9 orphons, were excluded from the earlier analysis of approximately 600 of the donors because counts were too low. In a later genetic analysis, a missense DCLRE1C variant was associated with V-gene and J-gene trimming of TCR beta chains, and the association was replicated in an independent cohort. It was suggested by the authors that the approach could potentially be generalized to other disease states and immunological phenotypes. In the study, 150 to 200 TCR beta chains were listed as associated with cytomegalovirus. A later analysis associated 15,000 or so TCR beta sequences with specific HLA alleles at a false discovery rate of 0.05. Compared with the roughly 670-donor mean, donors in an Asian-associated ancestry cluster had fewer N-insertions in productive TCRs, according to a later genetic analysis. In a later analysis, HLA-associated TCR beta chains were found to be more clonally expanded and to have lower generation probabilities than equally common non-associated chains. CMV serostatus was the only immune exposure information available for the cohort. A later analysis found that TCR association rates varied across HLA loci, with DRB1 alleles showing the most associated TCRs and HLA-C alleles the fewest. Because some donors lacked HLA typing at each locus, the association tests relied only on the typed subset.

In total, 600 or so healthy bone marrow donors made up the cohort. Cohort members were all nominally healthy when sampled, although unrecorded immune exposures were likely present. The donor was CMV seropositive and belonged to the group of about 290 seropositive cohort members. Each donor provided a peripheral blood sample, and peripheral blood mononuclear cells were used for TCR beta sequencing. Genomic DNA extraction from the blood cell samples was performed with the Qiagen DNeasy Blood Extraction Kit. Library creation used the immunoSEQ multiplex PCR assay. The multiplex PCR relied on a mix of 60 forward primers for TCR Vbeta segments and 13 reverse primers for TCR Jbeta segments. A multiplex PCR assay on genomic DNA amplified the CDR3 region of rearranged TCR beta genes. Amplified TCR beta libraries were sequenced as 87-base-pair reads on the Illumina HiSeq System. The source study handled its data this way. A later analysis counted tens of millions of unique TCR beta chains across the 550 to 700 repertoires, and roughly 11 million of these chains were shared by at least two donors. Raw reads were error-corrected and collapsed into unique sequences by a nearest-neighbor algorithm in which closely related sequences were merged to remove PCR and sequencing errors. CDR3 sequences were aligned to IMGT reference sequences to assign V, D and J gene segments. For a sequence to be retained, a match of at least six nucleotides to both a V gene segment and a J gene segment was required. A rearrangement counted as productive if the CDR3 had no stop codons and remained in frame with V and J, and every other rearrangement counted as non-productive. Following IMGT convention, CDR3 was defined as the stretch from the second conserved V-encoded cysteine to the conserved J-encoded phenylalanine. The earlier analysis of about 620 of the donors excluded sequences that lacked an unambiguous match to a single V gene segment. An earlier analysis of 500 to 600 of the donors classified V segments as functional when productive rearrangements were above 56.7% and as segregating when the standard deviation between donors was above 5%. A statistical classification framework was built for diagnosing cytomegalovirus status from the catalog of TCR beta chain sequences. In a later analysis, V and J genes were assigned by comparing TCR nucleotide sequences against IMGT/GENE-DB human TR gene sequences. A later analysis assigned CDR3 sequences and most-parsimonious VDJ recombination scenarios with the TCRdist pipeline. In a later analysis, each TCR beta chain was defined by its CDR3 amino acid sequence together with its V-gene family, and reads lacking a unique V-gene family were excluded. As a way to deal with suspected cross-contamination and a sequencing artifact, a later analysis dropped 640 or so nucleotide sequences that were highly shared and had low generation probability. A later analysis calculated a clonal expansion index for each public chain from normalized within-repertoire ranks of inferred template counts. Generation probabilities in a later analysis came from a VDJ recombination model fitted to out-of-frame rearrangements, and those results were checked against IGoR. Hypergeometric tests were used in a later analysis to score TCR-TCR, TCR-HLA and TCR-CMV co-occurrence, with a repertoire-size bias correction applied to the TCR pairs. A later analysis estimated false discovery rates by permuting HLA or CMV assignments 20 times. A later analysis grouped co-occurring TCRs with DBSCAN, adding TCRdist sequence similarity when clustering within HLA-allele-positive subsets. Co-occurrence clustering excluded repertoires with fewer than 30,000 or more than 120,000 public chains, plus five with anomalous nucleotide sharing. TCRdb provides this immuneACCESS table in a form limited to in-frame rearrangements. Some clones are lacking; in checked studies, under half of them reflect an unresolved V gene, and why the rest are absent is not known. Clone size and V and J calls were adopted from that table, with D and trimming inferred from the DNA. The table for this sample lists 150,000 to 200,000 clones; 60% to 80% of them were counted only once. Clones ranked in the top ten supply over 11% of the sample.

This sequence originates from a man between 50 and 59 years old in good health and CMV-seropositive. The specimen was PBMCs.

Read as DNA, the sequence is TGTGCCATCAGTCGGGACAGGGAGAACACTGAAGCTTTCTTT. Its product reads: CAISRDRENTEAFF. The sequence links TRBV10-3 to TRBJ1-1; TRBD1 matches 9 bases in the middle. V is pruned by 5 bases and J by 1 base, leaving 2 bases of the junction without a gene match. The CDR3 sequence holds 14 residues, the cysteine and phenylalanine included. Only the CDR3 DNA stays, 42 bases, in frame from base 1. The germline V gene supplies CDR1 ENHRY and CDR2 SYGVKD.